Listed here are 4 T cell receptor beta chains from one sample, sequenced in a study of T cell responses to AZD1222 COVID-19 vaccine. Clones were read by immunoSEQ multiplex PCR, and TCRdb kept only the in-frame ones, dropping some. The sample has some 87,000 clones, 80% to 90% seen once. The sequencing used peripheral blood, collected on day 0 of AZD1222 vaccination. These receptors were taken from an adult in good health.

The J gene is TRBJ1-6, the V gene TRBV30; 8 nucleotides agree with TRBD1. The CDR3 length is 16 residues. Germline loops: CDR1 GTSNPN, CDR2 SVGIG (reference sequence). The trim removed 4 bases at V and 4 bases at J, leaving 9 bases unmatched. The CDR3 nucleotides read TGTGCCTGGAATGGAATCAGGGGGCTTTATAATTCACCCCTCCACTTT. It encodes CAWNGIRGLYNSPLHF. The entire variable domain, with the rest obtained from reference TRBV30 and TRBJ1-6, is as follows: SQTIHQWPATLVQPVGSPLSLECTVEGTSNPNLYWYRQAAGRGLQLLFYSVGIGQISSEVPQNLSASRPQDRQFILSSKKLLLSDSGFYLCAWNGIRGLYNSPLHFGNGTRLTVT.

This clone has just a few counts. J is TRBJ2-6 and V is TRBV10-3, with D unclear. The CDR3 length is 15 residues. The germline CDR1 and CDR2 sequences are ENHRY and SYGVKD. V was pared by 6 bases and J by 2 bases, with 11 bases between. Here the CDR3 DNA reads TGTGCCATCAGCCTTGACCGTCCTGGGGCCAACGTCCTGACTTTC. Translation gives CAISLDRPGANVLTF.

V is TRBV4-1 and J is TRBJ2-1; unclear D gene. V was cut by 0 bases and J by 6 bases, with 12 bases left in between. Germline CDR1 and CDR2: MGHRA and YSYEKL. This CDR3 region has 15 residues. DNA of the CDR3: TGCGCCAGCAGCCAAGATCTGGCGGAACCCAATGAGCAGTTCTTC. Protein sequence: CASSQDLAEPNEQFF.

CDR3 in amino acids: CASSDEGTYGYTF. Written as DNA, the CDR3 is TGTGCCAGCAGTGACGAGGGGACCTATGGCTACACCTTC. The rearrangement joins TRBV2 to TRBJ1-2, with D possibly matching TRBD1 (5 bases). CDR3 length: 13 amino acids. V was cut by 3 bases and J by 4 bases, with 9 bases left in between. CDR1 is SNHLY, CDR2 FYNNEI, per germline.